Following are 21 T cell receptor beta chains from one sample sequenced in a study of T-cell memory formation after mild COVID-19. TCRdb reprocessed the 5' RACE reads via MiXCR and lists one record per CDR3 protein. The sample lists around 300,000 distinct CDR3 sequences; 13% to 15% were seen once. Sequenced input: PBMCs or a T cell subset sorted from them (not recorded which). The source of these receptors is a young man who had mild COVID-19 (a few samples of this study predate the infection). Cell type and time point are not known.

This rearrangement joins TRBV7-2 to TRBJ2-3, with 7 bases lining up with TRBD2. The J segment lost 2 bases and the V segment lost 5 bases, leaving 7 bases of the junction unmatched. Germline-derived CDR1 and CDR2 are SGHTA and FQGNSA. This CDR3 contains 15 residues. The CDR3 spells CASSARDYDTDTQYF. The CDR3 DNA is TGTGCCAGCAGCGCCAGGGACTACGACACAGATACGCAGTATTTT.

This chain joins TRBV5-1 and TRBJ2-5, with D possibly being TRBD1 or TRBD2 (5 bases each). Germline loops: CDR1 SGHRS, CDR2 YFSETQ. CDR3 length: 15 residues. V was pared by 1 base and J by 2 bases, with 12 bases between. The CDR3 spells CASSLSRGTQETQYF. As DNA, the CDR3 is TGCGCCAGCAGCTTGTCGAGGGGAACACAAGAGACCCAGTACTTC. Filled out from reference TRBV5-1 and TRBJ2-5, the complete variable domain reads KAGVTQTPRYLIKTRGQQVTLSCSPISGHRSVSWYQQTPGQGLQFLFEYFSETQRNKGNFPGRFSGRQFSNSRSEMNVSTLELGDSALYLCASSLSRGTQETQYFGPGTRLLVL.

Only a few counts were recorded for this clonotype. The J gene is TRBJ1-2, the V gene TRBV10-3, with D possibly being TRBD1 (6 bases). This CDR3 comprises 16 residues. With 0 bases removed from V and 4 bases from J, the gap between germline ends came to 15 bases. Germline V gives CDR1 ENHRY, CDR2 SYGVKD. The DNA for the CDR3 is TGTGCCATCAGTGAGTCCGGGGCAGGGGATGGCTATGGCTACACCTTC. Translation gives CAISESGAGDGYGYTF.

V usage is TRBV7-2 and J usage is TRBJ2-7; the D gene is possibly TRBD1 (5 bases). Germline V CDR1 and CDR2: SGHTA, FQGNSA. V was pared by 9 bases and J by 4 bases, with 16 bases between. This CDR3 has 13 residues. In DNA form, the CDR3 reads TGTGCCAGTAGGACAACTCCCCTATACGAGCAGTACTTC. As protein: CASRTTPLYEQYF.

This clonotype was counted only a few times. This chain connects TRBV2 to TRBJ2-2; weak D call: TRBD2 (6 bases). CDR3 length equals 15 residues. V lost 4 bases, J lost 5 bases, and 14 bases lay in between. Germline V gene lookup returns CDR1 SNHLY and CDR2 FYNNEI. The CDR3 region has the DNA TGTGCCAGCAGTGGGCTAGCGTCGGGGACCGGGGAGCTGTTTTTT. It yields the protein CASSGLASGTGELFF. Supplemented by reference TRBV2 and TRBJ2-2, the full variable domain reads EPEVTQTPSHQVTQMGQEVILRCVPISNHLYFYWYRQILGQKVEFLVSFYNNEISEKSEIFDDQFSVERPDGSNFTLKIRSTKLEDSAMYFCASSGLASGTGELFFGEGSRLTVL.

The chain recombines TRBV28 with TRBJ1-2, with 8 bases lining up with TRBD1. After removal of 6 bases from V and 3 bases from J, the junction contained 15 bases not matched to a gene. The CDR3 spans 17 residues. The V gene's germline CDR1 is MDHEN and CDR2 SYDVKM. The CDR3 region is CASSQYLTGDQDYGYTF. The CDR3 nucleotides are TGTGCCAGCAGCCAATACCTGACAGGGGACCAGGACTATGGCTACACCTTC.

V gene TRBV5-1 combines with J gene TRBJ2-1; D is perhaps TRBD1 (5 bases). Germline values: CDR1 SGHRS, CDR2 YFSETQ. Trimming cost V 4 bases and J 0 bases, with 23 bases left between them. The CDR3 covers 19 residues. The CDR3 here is CASSPGIRAGHTSYNEQFF. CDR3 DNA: TGCGCCAGCAGCCCAGGTATTCGGGCAGGGCATACCTCCTACAATGAGCAGTTCTTC.

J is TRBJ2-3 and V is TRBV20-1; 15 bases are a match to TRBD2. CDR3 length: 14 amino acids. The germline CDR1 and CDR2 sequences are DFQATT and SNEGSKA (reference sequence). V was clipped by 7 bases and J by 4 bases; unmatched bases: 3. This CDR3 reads CSGGLAGGPDTQYF. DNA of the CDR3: TGCAGTGGGGGACTAGCGGGGGGCCCAGATACGCAGTATTTT.

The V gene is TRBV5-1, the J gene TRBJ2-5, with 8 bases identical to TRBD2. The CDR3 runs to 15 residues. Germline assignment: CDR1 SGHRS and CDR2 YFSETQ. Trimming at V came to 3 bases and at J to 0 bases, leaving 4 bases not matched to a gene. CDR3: CASSSAGEYQETQYF. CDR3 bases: TGCGCCAGCAGCTCAGCGGGGGAGTACCAAGAGACCCAGTACTTC.

The CDR3 DNA sequence: TGTGCCAGCAGTGAATTGACTTTGGGGAATAAAGCTTTCTTT. Protein: CASSELTLGNKAFF. The chain links TRBV25-1 to TRBJ1-1; D unclear. This CDR3 spans 14 amino acids. The V and J ends lost 1 base and 9 bases respectively, with 15 bases between them. Germline CDR1 is MGHDK and CDR2 is SYGVNS.

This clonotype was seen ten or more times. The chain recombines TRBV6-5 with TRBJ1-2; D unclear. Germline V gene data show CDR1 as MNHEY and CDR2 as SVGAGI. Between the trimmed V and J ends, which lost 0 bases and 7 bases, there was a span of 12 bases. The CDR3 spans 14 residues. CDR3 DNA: TGTGCCAGCAGTTACTCGGCGGAGTTATCTGGCTACACCTTC. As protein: CASSYSAELSGYTF.

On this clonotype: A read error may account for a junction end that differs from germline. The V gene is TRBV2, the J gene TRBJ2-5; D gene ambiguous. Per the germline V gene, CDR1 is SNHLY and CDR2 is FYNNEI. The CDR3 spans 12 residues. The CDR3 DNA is TGTGCCAGTCAAGCAGACCAAGTGACCCAGTACTTC. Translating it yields CASQADQVTQYF.

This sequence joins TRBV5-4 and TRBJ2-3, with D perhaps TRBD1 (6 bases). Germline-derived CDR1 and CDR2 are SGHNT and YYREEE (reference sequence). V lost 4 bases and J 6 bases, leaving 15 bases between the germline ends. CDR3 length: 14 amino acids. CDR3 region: CASSQKQGLDTQYF. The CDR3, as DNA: TGTGCCAGCAGCCAGAAACAGGGTTTGGATACGCAGTATTTT.

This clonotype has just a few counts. CDR3 in DNA: TGCGCCAGCAGCCAACACCGGGACAGGGCCTCCGAGCAGTACTTC. Its translation: CASSQHRDRASEQYF. The J gene is TRBJ2-7, the V gene TRBV4-3, with 9 bases that match TRBD1. Losses at the gene ends were 2 bases for V and 6 bases for J; bases not matched to a gene: 8. This CDR3 region has 15 residues. The germline V gene encodes CDR1 LGHNA and CDR2 YSLEER.

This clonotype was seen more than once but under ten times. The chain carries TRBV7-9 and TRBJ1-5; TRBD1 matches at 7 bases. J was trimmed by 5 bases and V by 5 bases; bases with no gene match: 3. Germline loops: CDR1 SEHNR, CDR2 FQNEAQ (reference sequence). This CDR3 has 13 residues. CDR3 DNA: TGTGCCAGCAGCCCCCAGGGGGATCAGCCCCAGCATTTT. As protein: CASSPQGDQPQHF.

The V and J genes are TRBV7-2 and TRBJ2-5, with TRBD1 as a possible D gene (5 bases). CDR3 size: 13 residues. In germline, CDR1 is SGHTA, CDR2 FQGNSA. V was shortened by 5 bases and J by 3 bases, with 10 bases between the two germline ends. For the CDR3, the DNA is TGTGCCAGCAGCAGACAGCGAGAAGAGACCCAGTACTTC. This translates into CASSRQREETQYF.

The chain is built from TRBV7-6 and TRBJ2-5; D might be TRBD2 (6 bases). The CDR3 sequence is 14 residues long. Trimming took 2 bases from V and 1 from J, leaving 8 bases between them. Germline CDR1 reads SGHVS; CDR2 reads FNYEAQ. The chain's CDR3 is CASSLLASQETQYF. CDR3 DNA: TGTGCCAGCAGCTTACTAGCGTCCCAAGAGACCCAGTACTTC.

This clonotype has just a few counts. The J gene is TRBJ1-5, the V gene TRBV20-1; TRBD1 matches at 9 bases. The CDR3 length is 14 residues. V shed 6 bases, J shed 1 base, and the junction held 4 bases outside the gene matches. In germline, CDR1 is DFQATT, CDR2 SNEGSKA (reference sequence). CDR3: CSAKQGASNQPQHF. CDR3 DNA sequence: TGCAGTGCGAAACAGGGGGCGAGCAATCAGCCCCAGCATTTT.

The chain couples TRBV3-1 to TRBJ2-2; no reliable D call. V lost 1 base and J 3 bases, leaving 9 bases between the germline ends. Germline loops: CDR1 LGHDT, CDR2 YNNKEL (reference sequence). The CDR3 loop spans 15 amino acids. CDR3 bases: TGTGCCAGCAGCCAAGGTGTGTCTTACACCGGGGAGCTGTTTTTT. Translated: CASSQGVSYTGELFF.

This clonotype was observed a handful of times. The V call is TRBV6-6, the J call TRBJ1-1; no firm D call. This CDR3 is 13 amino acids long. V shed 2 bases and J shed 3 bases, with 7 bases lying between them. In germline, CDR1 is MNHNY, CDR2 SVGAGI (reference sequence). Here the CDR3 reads CASSYREDTEAFF. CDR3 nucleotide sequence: TGTGCCAGCAGTTACCGGGAGGACACTGAAGCTTTCTTT.

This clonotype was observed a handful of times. CDR3 loop: CASSFGQGANYGYTF. In DNA form, the CDR3 reads TGTGCCAGCAGCTTTGGACAGGGGGCCAACTATGGCTACACCTTC. This chain joins TRBV4-2 and TRBJ1-2; 11 positions agree with TRBD1. This CDR3 is 15 amino acids long. CDR1 LGHNA and CDR2 YNFKEQ come from the germline V gene. V was clipped by 5 bases and J by 2 bases; unmatched bases: 4.